In its sample, the clone carrying this TCR beta chain was seen once. This record belongs to a study of T cell changes during pregnancy in multiple sclerosis. This table comes from immunoSEQ multiplex PCR, and its TCRdb copy is limited to in-frame clones, with some not included. The table shows some 40,000 clones, with 91% occurring only once. This CDR3 comprises 13 residues. Looked up from germline, CDR1 is SGDLS and CDR2 is YYNGEE. The V end was cut by 5 bases, the J end by 8 bases, with 11 bases between. The sample was CD4+ T cells from peripheral blood mononuclear cells, taken in the third trimester of pregnancy. This TCR was sampled from a female donor in good health, enrolled as a control in a pregnancy study. V is TRBV9 and J is TRBJ1-6; D remains ambiguous. In nucleotides, the CDR3 is TGTGCCAGCAGTGGTGGGGAGTATTCACCCCTCCACTTT. Its protein is CASSGGEYSPLHF.